This TCR beta chain derives from a study of control samples from healthy donors and cancer patients. Germline V lookup: CDR1 SQVTM, CDR2 ANQGSEA. CDR3 length: 13 residues. Deletions cut 1 base from V and 2 bases from J, with 8 bases between. Assay: immunoSEQ multiplex PCR; the TCRdb copy retains only in-frame clones and omits some. Altogether about 89,000 clones are present, more than 75% being singletons, with the ten largest covering roughly 2.1%. The clonotype originates from a woman between 40 and 55 years old in good health. The sample taken for sequencing was blood. V is TRBV29-1 and J is TRBJ2-5; TRBD1 or TRBD2 may be the D gene (5 bases each). The CDR3 protein is CSVEGGGQETQYF. The CDR3 DNA sequence: TGCAGCGTTGAAGGTGGGGGTCAAGAGACCCAGTACTTC.